Following are 15 T cell receptor beta chains from one sample sequenced in a study of T-cell reconstitution after alpha-beta-depleted transplantation in children. Unique molecular identifiers were built into the TCRbeta library. TCRdb processed the PCR reads anew with MiXCR; each CDR3 protein has one entry. The profile shows about 420,000 distinct CDR3 sequences, 11% of them singletons. The sequencing used PBMCs from the stem cell graft donor, collected from the stem cell graft. The receptor source for this set is a human donor who donated a stem cell graft to a child with acute myeloid leukemia.

This clonotype was found a few times. The V and J genes are TRBV29-1 and TRBJ2-7; 8 positions agree with TRBD2. The germline V gene encodes CDR1 SQVTM and CDR2 ANQGSEA. V lost 6 bases to trimming and J lost 3 bases; unmatched junction nucleotides: 13. The CDR3 runs to 15 residues. The CDR3 DNA follows: TGCAGCGTCGGGGGGGGGTCGGGGGCCCTCTACGAGCAGTACTTC. Its protein product is CSVGGGSGALYEQYF.

This clonotype was observed at least ten times. This chain links TRBV7-6 with TRBJ1-5; D remains unclear. Trimming left V 0 bases short and J 9 bases short, with 9 bases between. The CDR3 contains 13 residues. Looked up from germline, CDR1 is SGHVS and CDR2 is FNYEAQ. In nucleotides, the CDR3 is TGTGCCAGCAGCTTAGCGCGGGAGCTGCCCCAGCATTTT. Amino acids: CASSLARELPQHF.

The chain joins TRBV20-1 to TRBJ2-1; 9 bases agree with TRBD1. With V trimmed by 5 bases and J by 7 bases, 9 bases remained unmatched. CDR1 is DFQATT, CDR2 SNEGSKA, per germline (reference sequence). The CDR3 loop spans 14 amino acids. The DNA of the CDR3 is TGCAGTGCTGAACAGGGGGCAGGGGGTAATGAGCAGTTCTTC. This codes for CSAEQGAGGNEQFF.

The chain has TRBV21-1 and TRBJ2-7; the table's TRBD2 call for D was not verified on the DNA. TRBV21-1 is annotated as a pseudogene. The length of the CDR3 is 17 residues. CDR3 coding DNA: TGTGCCAGCAGCAAAGTTAGTCTAGCGGGGGGGAAAGAATGGCAGTACGTC. Residues: CASSKVSLAGGKEWQYV.

This clonotype was counted only a few times. V and J are TRBV20-1 and TRBJ1-1; possibly TRBD1 for D (5 bases). The CDR3 totals 13 residues. Trimming cost V 7 bases and J 2 bases, with 14 bases left between them. Germline values: CDR1 DFQATT, CDR2 SNEGSKA (reference sequence). CDR3 region: CSVPGRSNTEAFF. The CDR3 DNA reads TGCAGTGTTCCGGGACGGTCTAACACTGAAGCTTTCTTT.

The V gene is TRBV6-5, the J gene TRBJ2-5, with a weak D call TRBD2 (6 bases). The CDR3 length is 15 residues. Germline loops: CDR1 MNHEY, CDR2 SVGAGI. V lost 2 bases and J lost 6, with 16 bases in between. This CDR3 reads CASSYGTTSKKTQYF. DNA for the CDR3: TGTGCCAGCAGTTACGGCACGACTAGTAAGAAGACCCAGTACTTC.

The chain employs TRBV6-1 and TRBJ2-1; tentative D call: TRBD2 (5 bases). The CDR3 is made up of 14 amino acids. CDR1 is MNHNS and CDR2 is SASEGT in the germline V gene. Trimming left V 10 bases short and J 4 bases short, with 17 bases between. CDR3 bases: TGTGCCACTAAGAGGGTCCCGTTGTACAATGAGCAGTTCTTC. Protein: CATKRVPLYNEQFF.

This clonotype was recorded at least ten times. A clone one base away is much larger, so this may be a read error. CDR3 sequence: CASSVSTDVAKNSQYF. The CDR3 DNA reads as TGCGCCAGCAGCGTATCGACGGATGTAGCCAAAAACAGTCAGTACTTC. V gene TRBV5-1 combines with J gene TRBJ2-4; no definite D call. CDR1 and CDR2 from the germline V gene are SGHRS and YFSETQ. The CDR3 has 16 residues.

In regard to this clonotype: The germline gene is not matched at one end of the junction; a read error may be the cause. V and J are TRBV12-3 or TRBV12-4 and TRBJ2-4, with D tentatively TRBD1 (5 bases). The CDR3 totals 13 residues. The CDR3 is CASSRGPQGIQYF. The CDR3 region has the DNA TGTGCGAGCAGTCGCGGCCCGCAGGGCATTCAGTACTTC.

This clonotype has at least ten counts. V usage is TRBV9 and J usage is TRBJ1-2; 8 bases match TRBD1. CDR1 and CDR2 from the germline V gene are SGDLS and YYNGEE. V shed 4 bases, J shed 5 bases, and the junction held 13 bases outside the gene matches. The length of the CDR3 is 16 residues. In nucleotides, the CDR3 is TGTGCCAGCAGCCGACGGACAGGGCAAGTGGATTATGGCTACACCTTC. Translating it yields CASSRRTGQVDYGYTF.

There are a few counts of this clonotype. Sequence at one end of the junction differs from germline and may be a read error. J is TRBJ1-2 and V is TRBV20-1, with D unresolved. Germline V gene lookup returns CDR1 DFQATT and CDR2 SNEGSKA (reference sequence). This CDR3 is 14 amino acids long. CDR3 in amino acids: CSARDNTIGPPSTF. The CDR3 region has the DNA TGCAGTGCCAGAGACAATACCATCGGGCCTCCGAGCACCTTC.

The chain is built from TRBV18 and TRBJ1-4; D ambiguous. The V gene's germline CDR1 is KGHSH and CDR2 LQKENI. This CDR3 is 12 amino acids long. V shed 5 bases and J shed 7 bases, with 8 bases lying between them. The CDR3 region has the DNA TGTGCCAGCTCATCTACAAGTGAAAAACTGTTTTTT. Translated, it gives CASSSTSEKLFF.

There are a few counts of this clonotype. The chain carries TRBV20-1 and TRBJ2-1, with 12 bases that match TRBD2. V trimming: 4 bases; J trimming: 10 bases; junction bases outside the gene matches: 11. Germline V gives CDR1 DFQATT, CDR2 SNEGSKA (reference sequence). The CDR3 loop spans 15 amino acids. CDR3 nucleotides: TGCAGTGCTAAACCCCTAGCGGGAGGGACCTGGGAGCAGTTCTTC. This translates into CSAKPLAGGTWEQFF.

This clonotype showed up many times. This rearrangement joins TRBV20-1 to TRBJ2-5; tentatively, D is TRBD1 or TRBD2 (5 bases each). The CDR3 is 12 residues long. Trimming left V 8 bases short and J 5 bases short, with 15 bases between. Germline V gives CDR1 DFQATT, CDR2 SNEGSKA (reference sequence). CDR3 sequence reads: CSTPGPGETQYF. In DNA, the CDR3 is TGCAGTACACCGGGACCCGGGGAGACCCAGTACTTC.

This clonotype was seen at least ten times. J is TRBJ2-7 and V is TRBV7-2, with D tentatively TRBD1 or TRBD2 (7 bases each). V shed 7 bases and J shed 3 bases, with 16 bases lying between them. This CDR3 is built from 14 residues. Germline V gene data show CDR1 as SGHTA and CDR2 as FQGNSA. CDR3 amino acids: CASKWDSGIYEQYF. In DNA, the CDR3 is TGTGCCAGCAAATGGGACAGCGGGATCTACGAGCAGTACTTC.